A single sample gave rise to the 22 T cell receptor beta chains below, sequenced in a study of T cell responses to AZD1222 COVID-19 vaccine. TCRdb keeps only in-frame clones here, not all; method: immunoSEQ multiplex PCR. The table has 60,000 to 70,000 clones, approximately 80% seen once. The specimen was peripheral blood, collected on day 0 of AZD1222 vaccination. These receptor sequences come from an adult in good health.

The gene calls are TRBV12-3 or TRBV12-4 and TRBJ2-7; D might be TRBD1 (6 bases). The CDR3 has 12 residues. V gave up 5 bases and J gave up 3 bases, with 8 bases separating them. The DNA for the CDR3 is TGTGCCAGCAGTGGACAGTTCTACGAGCAGTACTTC. This translates into CASSGQFYEQYF.

This clone was observed a few times. The V call is TRBV9, the J call TRBJ2-7, with 7 bases matching TRBD1. The junction had 7 bases not matched to a gene; V was cut back by 0 bases and J by 4 bases. This CDR3 is built from 15 residues. Germline V gives CDR1 SGDLS, CDR2 YYNGEE. The CDR3 sequence: CASSVGTTGTYEQYF. The DNA for the CDR3 is TGTGCCAGCAGCGTAGGGACGACAGGGACGTACGAGCAGTACTTC. Full variable domain (remainder filled in from reference TRBV9 and TRBJ2-7): DSGVTQTPKHLITATGQRVTLRCSPRSGDLSVYWYQQSLDQGLQFLIQYYNGEERAKGNILERFSAQQFPDLHSELNLSSLELGDSALYFCASSVGTTGTYEQYFGPGTRLTVT.

The gene calls are TRBV6-5 and TRBJ1-4; 8 bases agree with TRBD1. The V gene's germline CDR1 is MNHEY and CDR2 SVGAGI. The CDR3 runs 15 residues. After removal of 2 bases from V and 6 bases from J, the junction contained 5 bases not matched to a gene. The CDR3 loop reads CASSYPGQGYEKLFF. CDR3 sequence (DNA): TGTGCCAGCAGTTACCCTGGACAGGGTTATGAAAAACTGTTTTTT.

This clone was seen only once. CDR3 in DNA: TGTGCCAGCAGTTACTCTGGGCGGGATCCATTCTATGGCTACACCTTC. This codes for CASSYSGRDPFYGYTF. This chain uses TRBV6-5 with TRBJ1-2; unclear D gene. The germline V and J ends were trimmed by 0 bases and 4 bases, with 15 bases remaining between them. CDR1 MNHEY and CDR2 SVGAGI come from the germline V gene. The length of the CDR3 is 16 residues.

V and J are TRBV6-6 and TRBJ2-1; D is unclear. Germline V gives CDR1 MNHNY, CDR2 SVGAGI (reference sequence). Trimming pared 6 bases from V and 5 bases from J, leaving 11 bases between. The CDR3 sequence is 13 residues long. CDR3 sequence reads: CASRTNRHNEQFF. The DNA of the CDR3 is TGTGCCAGCAGAACCAATCGACACAATGAGCAGTTCTTC.

V usage is TRBV12-3 or TRBV12-4 and J usage is TRBJ1-6, with D tentatively TRBD1 (5 bases). V was cut by 3 bases and J by 14 bases, with 14 bases left in between. CDR3 length equals 13 residues. The CDR3 bases are TGTGCCAGCAGTTTCGGACCGGGGCGAACCCTCCACTTT. Translated, it gives CASSFGPGRTLHF.

The chain recombines TRBV5-1 with TRBJ1-4; D call uncertain. V lost 0 bases to trimming and J lost 4 bases, with 7 bases between them. The CDR3 consists of 14 residues. CDR1 and CDR2 (germline): SGHRS, YFSETQ. The CDR3 here is CASSLVANNEKLFF. The CDR3 nucleotides read TGCGCCAGCAGCTTGGTGGCCAATAATGAAAAACTGTTTTTT. Full variable domain (rest looked up from reference TRBV5-1 and TRBJ1-4): KAGVTQTPRYLIKTRGQQVTLSCSPISGHRSVSWYQQTPGQGLQFLFEYFSETQRNKGNFPGRFSGRQFSNSRSEMNVSTLELGDSALYLCASSLVANNEKLFFGSGTQLSVL.

V usage is TRBV5-1 and J usage is TRBJ2-2; 8 positions agree with TRBD2. The CDR3 covers 14 residues. Germline V CDR1 and CDR2: SGHRS, YFSETQ. V was pared by 4 bases and J by 4 bases, with 3 bases of the junction left unmatched. The CDR3 loop is CASSPGGGTGELFF. CDR3 nucleotide sequence: TGCGCCAGCAGCCCCGGGGGGGGCACCGGGGAGCTGTTTTTT.

V gene TRBV10-3 combines with J gene TRBJ2-1; D not resolved. The V end was cut by 7 bases, the J end by 5 bases, with 9 bases between. Looked up from germline, CDR1 is ENHRY and CDR2 is SYGVKD. The CDR3 has 12 amino acids. CDR3 in DNA: TGTGCCATCACGACGGAAAACAATGAGCAGTTCTTC. Translated: CAITTENNEQFF.

This clone has a handful of counts. The gene calls are TRBV29-1 and TRBJ2-1; 7 nucleotides align to TRBD2. Germline V CDR1 and CDR2: SQVTM, ANQGSEA. The junction had 6 bases not matched to a gene; V was cut back by 1 base and J by 0 bases. The CDR3 sequence is 16 residues long. In DNA, the CDR3 is TGCAGCGTTGAAGGGGTGGCTAGCGGCTCCTACAATGAGCAGTTCTTC. Its protein product is CSVEGVASGSYNEQFF.

A note on this clone: Additional DNA sequences in this sample encode the identical CDR3. The genes are TRBV11-3 and TRBJ2-1, with unresolved D. Germline CDR1 is SGHNT and CDR2 is YENEEA. Trimming removed 1 base at V and 5 bases at J, with 6 bases between. This CDR3 spans 13 amino acids. Written as DNA, the CDR3 is TGTGCCAGCAGCTTAGGCCGTAACAATGAGCAGTTCTTC. This translates into CASSLGRNNEQFF.

The genes are TRBV6-1 and TRBJ1-6; D unresolved. V lost 3 bases, J lost 3 bases, and 3 bases lay in between. The CDR3 totals 13 residues. The germline CDR1 and CDR2 sequences are MNHNS and SASEGT. In nucleotides, the CDR3 is TGTGCCAGCAGTGACAACTATAATTCACCCCTCCACTTT. Protein product: CASSDNYNSPLHF.

The V and J genes are TRBV27 and TRBJ1-5; tentative D call: TRBD1 (6 bases). Per the germline V gene, CDR1 is MNHEY and CDR2 is SMNVEV (reference sequence). Trimming stripped 6 bases from V and 4 bases from J, with 13 bases between. The CDR3 extends over 14 amino acids. CDR3 loop: CASRDQQGNQPQHF. For the CDR3, the DNA is TGTGCCAGCAGGGACCAACAGGGAAATCAGCCCCAGCATTTT.

This chain joins TRBV25-1 and TRBJ1-2, with 9 bases matching TRBD1. V trimming: 6 bases; J trimming: 4 bases; junction bases outside the gene matches: 12. Per germline, CDR1 MGHDK and CDR2 SYGVNS. The length of the CDR3 is 16 residues. CDR3 in amino acids: CASSEPQTGGGYGYTF. As DNA, the CDR3 is TGTGCCAGCAGCGAGCCCCAGACAGGGGGAGGCTATGGCTACACCTTC.

This chain uses TRBV11-3 with TRBJ1-3; D is possibly TRBD1 (6 bases). There are 17 residues in the CDR3. The germline V and J ends were trimmed by 5 bases and 0 bases, with 17 bases remaining between them. Germline CDR1 SGHNT, CDR2 YENEEA. The CDR3 nucleotides read TGTGCCAGCAGCCACAGGACAGACACTTTCTCTGGAAACACCATATATTTT. Residues: CASSHRTDTFSGNTIYF.

This rearrangement joins TRBV5-1 to TRBJ1-5; possible D gene TRBD1, 5 bases. CDR3 length equals 16 residues. V shed 1 base and J shed 2 bases, with 13 bases lying between them. CDR1 and CDR2 from the germline V gene are SGHRS and YFSETQ. CDR3 region: CASSLTGTDGNQPQHF. The CDR3 DNA reads as TGCGCCAGCAGCTTGACTGGGACGGATGGCAATCAGCCCCAGCATTTT.

This clone was seen only once. The V gene is TRBV7-3, the J gene TRBJ1-2, with 9 bases lining up with TRBD1. The CDR3 runs 15 residues. The germline V gene encodes CDR1 SGHTA and CDR2 FQGTGA. V dropped 5 bases and J dropped 5; count of bases not matched to a gene: 9. This CDR3 is CASSTRDRVGYGYTF. The CDR3, as DNA: TGTGCCAGCAGCACTCGGGACAGGGTGGGGTATGGCTACACCTTC.

V and J are TRBV2 and TRBJ2-7; 8 bases align to TRBD1. This CDR3 is built from 11 residues. V shed 6 bases and J 11 bases; nucleotides not matched to a gene: 6. Germline CDR1 is SNHLY and CDR2 is FYNNEI. This CDR3 is CASREDREEYF. In DNA, the CDR3 is TGTGCCAGCAGAGAGGACAGGGAAGAGTACTTC. The complete variable domain, with remaining parts taken from reference TRBV2 and TRBJ2-7, reads EPEVTQTPSHQVTQMGQEVILRCVPISNHLYFYWYRQILGQKVEFLVSFYNNEISEKSEIFDDQFSVERPDGSNFTLKIRSTKLEDSAMYFCASREDREEYFGPGTRLTVT.

CDR3 coding DNA: TGTGCCAGCAGCAAAGATACAGGGTTGCAATACGAGCAGTACTTC. It specifies CASSKDTGLQYEQYF. The chain uses TRBV21-1 and TRBJ2-7; the D segment call TRBD1 is taken from the table without a DNA check. TRBV21-1 is a documented pseudogene. This CDR3 region has 15 residues.

The gene calls are TRBV20-1 and TRBJ1-6; TRBD1 aligns across 8 bases. The V gene end was trimmed by 3 bases and the J gene end by 6 bases; junction bases not matched to a gene: 7. CDR1 DFQATT and CDR2 SNEGSKA come from the germline V gene (reference sequence). The CDR3 is made up of 15 amino acids. The CDR3 sequence is CSASPLDRGNSPLHF. CDR3 nucleotides: TGCAGTGCTAGTCCTCTCGACAGGGGTAATTCACCCCTCCACTTT.

This chain connects TRBV9 to TRBJ1-4; the D gene is possibly TRBD1 (5 bases). CDR3 length: 17 residues. V gave up 4 bases and J gave up 6 bases, with 22 bases separating them. From germline, CDR1 is SGDLS and CDR2 YYNGEE. The CDR3 spells CASSTKTSGTDYEKLFF. The CDR3 DNA reads as TGTGCCAGCAGCACCAAAACCTCCGGGACGGATTATGAAAAACTGTTTTTT.

This clone was counted once. The chain links TRBV29-1 to TRBJ1-4; TRBD1 aligns across 7 bases. The V gene's germline CDR1 is SQVTM and CDR2 ANQGSEA. The CDR3 length is 12 residues. V dropped 6 bases and J dropped 5; count of bases not matched to a gene: 3. The CDR3 sequence: CSVTGRNEKLFF. The CDR3 nucleotides are TGCAGCGTGACAGGGAGAAATGAAAAACTGTTTTTT.